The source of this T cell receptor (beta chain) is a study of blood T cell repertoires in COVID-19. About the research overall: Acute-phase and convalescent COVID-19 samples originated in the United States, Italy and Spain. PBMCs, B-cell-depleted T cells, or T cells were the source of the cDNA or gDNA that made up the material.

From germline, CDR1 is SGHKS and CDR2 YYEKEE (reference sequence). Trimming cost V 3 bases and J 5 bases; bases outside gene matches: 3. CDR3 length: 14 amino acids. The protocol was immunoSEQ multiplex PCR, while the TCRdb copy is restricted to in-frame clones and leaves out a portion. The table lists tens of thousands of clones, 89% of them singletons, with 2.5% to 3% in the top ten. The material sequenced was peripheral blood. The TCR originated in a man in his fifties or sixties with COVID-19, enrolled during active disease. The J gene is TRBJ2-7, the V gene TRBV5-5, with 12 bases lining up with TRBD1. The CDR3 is CASSSGTGGDEQYF. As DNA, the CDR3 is TGTGCCAGCAGCTCGGGGACAGGGGGCGACGAGCAGTACTTC.